Following are 21 T cell receptor beta chains from one sample sequenced in a study of OX40 agonist ivuxolimab in advanced cancers. Measured with immunoSEQ multiplex PCR; TCRdb has only the in-frame clones, and not every one. Counted here are 60,000 or so clones, 84% occurring once; the ten biggest clones make up 27%. This sample comprised CD4+ or CD8+ T cells sorted from blood, obtained in a trial of the OX40 agonist ivuxolimab. Source of these receptors: an adult with an advanced solid tumor such as melanoma, head and neck, liver or kidney cancer.

This chain connects TRBV7-9 to TRBJ2-6; D not certain. Trimming removed 6 bases at V and 2 bases at J, with 8 bases between. CDR1 is SEHNR, CDR2 FQNEAQ, per germline (reference sequence). This CDR3 comprises 14 residues. CDR3 region: CASRVAAGANVLTF. As DNA, the CDR3 is TGTGCCAGCAGGGTCGCGGCTGGGGCCAACGTCCTGACTTTC.

This rearrangement joins TRBV18 to TRBJ1-1; D may be TRBD1 (6 bases). The germline CDR1 and CDR2 sequences are KGHSH and LQKENI. The V end was cut by 3 bases, the J end by 4 bases, with 12 bases between. The CDR3 length is 14 residues. This chain's CDR3 is CASSPSGGSTEAFF. CDR3 nucleotides: TGTGCCAGCTCACCGTCGGGGGGCTCCACTGAAGCTTTCTTT.

The chain joins TRBV6-6 to TRBJ2-7; D is possibly TRBD1 or TRBD2 (5 bases each). V was clipped by 6 bases and J by 0 bases, with 15 bases between them. Per the germline V gene, CDR1 is MNHNY and CDR2 is SVGAGI (reference sequence). The CDR3 runs 15 residues. The CDR3 nucleotides are TGTGCCAGCAGCCCGGGAAGGGGTTTCTCCTACGAGCAGTACTTC. The encoded protein is CASSPGRGFSYEQYF.

This clone is a singleton in its sample. The rearrangement links TRBV29-1 to TRBJ2-3; 10 bases map to TRBD1. The germline V gene has CDR1 SQVTM and CDR2 ANQGSEA. Germline trimming cut 4 bases from V and 3 bases from J; bases unmatched to any gene: 7. The CDR3 sequence is 15 residues long. DNA of the CDR3: TGCAGCGTTGTAAGACAGGGGGCTCGGACAGATACGCAGTATTTT. Residues: CSVVRQGARTDTQYF.

This clone appeared many times. This chain links TRBV9 with TRBJ1-1, with no clear D. With 0 bases removed from V and 4 bases from J, the gap between germline ends came to 10 bases. CDR1 is SGDLS, CDR2 YYNGEE, per germline. The CDR3 totals 14 residues. For the CDR3, the DNA is TGTGCCAGCAGCGTAGACTCTTCGAGCACTGAAGCTTTCTTT. Residues: CASSVDSSSTEAFF. The variable domain in full, with the rest retrieved from reference TRBV9 and TRBJ1-1, is DSGVTQTPKHLITATGQRVTLRCSPRSGDLSVYWYQQSLDQGLQFLIQYYNGEERAKGNILERFSAQQFPDLHSELNLSSLELGDSALYFCASSVDSSSTEAFFGQGTRLTVV.

This chain uses TRBV6-1 with TRBJ2-5; 9 bases fit TRBD1. V gave up 6 bases and J gave up 2 bases; unmatched junction bases: 7. The CDR3 loop spans 15 amino acids. Germline CDR1 is MNHNS and CDR2 is SASEGT. The CDR3 here is CASSAGQGTQETQYF. The DNA for the CDR3 is TGTGCCAGCAGCGCCGGACAGGGGACTCAAGAGACCCAGTACTTC.

J is TRBJ2-4 and V is TRBV5-4, with 7 positions matching TRBD1. CDR1 and CDR2 from the germline V gene are SGHNT and YYREEE (reference sequence). Unmatched junction bases numbered 12, after V lost 9 bases and J lost 3 bases. The CDR3 has 15 amino acids. The CDR3 loop is CATTDRRVGKNIQYF. The CDR3 coding sequence is TGTGCCACTACGGACAGGCGGGTCGGCAAAAACATTCAGTACTTC.

The chain joins TRBV7-9 to TRBJ1-5, with D unclear. This CDR3 has 14 amino acids. Trimming removed 3 bases from V and 7 bases from J, with 13 bases in between. CDR1 is SEHNR, CDR2 FQNEAQ, per germline (reference sequence). The CDR3: CASSFFQVGQPQHF. The CDR3 DNA follows: TGTGCCAGCAGCTTTTTCCAGGTGGGGCAGCCCCAGCATTTT. The variable domain in full, with the rest retrieved from reference TRBV7-9 and TRBJ1-5, is DTGVSQNPRHKITKRGQNVTFRCDPISEHNRLYWYRQTLGQGPEFLTYFQNEAQLEKSRLLSDRFSAERPKGSFSTLEIQRTEQGDSAMYLCASSFFQVGQPQHFGDGTRLSIL.

The chain recombines TRBV9 with TRBJ2-3; the match to TRBD1 covers 9 bases. There are 19 residues in the CDR3. The junction had 15 bases not matched to a gene; V was cut back by 4 bases and J by 0 bases. The germline gives CDR1 SGDLS, CDR2 YYNGEE. CDR3 nucleotide sequence: TGTGCCAGCAGCAAAATTCCGGGACAGGGCGCCGTTAGCACAGATACGCAGTATTTT. As protein: CASSKIPGQGAVSTDTQYF.

The rearrangement links TRBV5-4 to TRBJ1-2; D may be TRBD1 (5 bases). Per the germline V gene, CDR1 is SGHNT and CDR2 is YYREEE (reference sequence). V gave up 1 base and J gave up 6 bases, with 13 bases separating them. The CDR3 contains 14 residues. CDR3 amino acids: CASSLPRVLDGYTF. The CDR3 DNA sequence: TGTGCCAGCAGCTTGCCCAGGGTCCTGGATGGCTACACCTTC.

The V call is TRBV7-9, the J call TRBJ2-5; the D gene is possibly TRBD2 (6 bases). Germline V lookup: CDR1 SEHNR, CDR2 FQNEAQ (reference sequence). Trimming cost V 5 bases and J 4 bases, with 8 bases left between them. The CDR3 totals 12 residues. Written as DNA, the CDR3 is TGTGCCAGCAGCCGGGACTTAGAGACCCAGTACTTC. It is translated as CASSRDLETQYF.

The chain joins TRBV10-3 to TRBJ1-3, with D uncertain. The CDR3 is 15 amino acids. The V and J ends lost 5 bases and 4 bases respectively, with 15 bases between them. From germline, CDR1 is ENHRY and CDR2 SYGVKD. CDR3 sequence: CAISTGPEAGNTIYF. CDR3 bases: TGTGCCATCAGTACCGGGCCCGAAGCGGGAAACACCATATATTTT.

J is TRBJ2-2 and V is TRBV5-1; the D is unclear. CDR3 length: 14 amino acids. Trimming pared 2 bases from V and 4 bases from J, leaving 9 bases between. Germline V CDR1 and CDR2: SGHRS, YFSETQ. In nucleotides, the CDR3 is TGCGCCAGCAGCTTTTCGGAGCGCACCGGGGAGCTGTTTTTT. This gives the protein CASSFSERTGELFF.

The chain recombines TRBV2 with TRBJ2-1; 9 bases map to TRBD1. This CDR3 has 14 amino acids. V shed 7 bases and J 5 bases; nucleotides not matched to a gene: 6. CDR1 is SNHLY, CDR2 FYNNEI, per germline. The CDR3 DNA follows: TGTGCCAGCACCGAAAGGACAGGGGACAATGAGCAGTTCTTC. It yields the protein CASTERTGDNEQFF.

This clone was seen only once. This rearrangement joins TRBV4-1 to TRBJ1-4; the D gene is possibly TRBD1 (5 bases). Trimming removed 7 bases at V and 5 bases at J, with 14 bases between. In germline, CDR1 is MGHRA, CDR2 YSYEKL. The CDR3 has 14 amino acids. The CDR3 sequence is CASTHAGKNEKLFF. As DNA, the CDR3 is TGCGCCAGCACCCACGCAGGGAAAAATGAAAAACTGTTTTTT.

V gene TRBV4-3 combines with J gene TRBJ1-2; the D gene is possibly TRBD1 (5 bases). This CDR3 spans 16 amino acids. Germline CDR1 is LGHNA and CDR2 is YSLEER. Trimming removed 0 bases from V and 5 bases from J, with 16 bases in between. This CDR3 is CASSQDSAGAVYGYTF. Here the CDR3 DNA reads TGCGCCAGCAGCCAAGATTCGGCCGGGGCGGTATATGGCTACACCTTC.

The V and J genes are TRBV11-2 and TRBJ1-6; D is perhaps TRBD1 (6 bases). The germline V gene has CDR1 SGHAT and CDR2 FQNNGV. Trimming took off 7 bases at V and 8 bases at J, with 15 bases between the two ends. The CDR3 runs 14 residues. The CDR3 DNA reads TGTGCCAGCAACTTTGGGGGGCGGGATTCACCCCTCCACTTT. Translation: CASNFGGRDSPLHF.

V gene TRBV19 combines with J gene TRBJ1-2; 9 bases are shared with TRBD1. The V gene's germline CDR1 is LNHDA and CDR2 SQIVND (reference sequence). V shed 2 bases and J 9 bases; nucleotides not matched to a gene: 13. The CDR3 extends over 16 amino acids. Written as DNA, the CDR3 is TGTGCCAGTAGTATATCCCCGGGACAGGGACATTTTAGCTACACCTTC. Translating gives CASSISPGQGHFSYTF.

Here the CDR3 reads CASSQGQGWHEQYF. The CDR3 DNA follows: TGTGCCAGCAGCCAGGGACAGGGCTGGCACGAGCAGTACTTC. This chain links TRBV14 with TRBJ2-7, with 9 bases lining up with TRBD1. Germline values: CDR1 SGHDN, CDR2 FVKESK. This CDR3 has 14 residues. Losses at the gene ends were 3 bases for V and 5 bases for J; bases not matched to a gene: 5.

V is TRBV5-1 and J is TRBJ2-5; D remains unclear. Germline assignment: CDR1 SGHRS and CDR2 YFSETQ. The CDR3 covers 15 residues. V gave up 0 bases and J gave up 1 base, with 10 bases separating them. The CDR3 reads CASSLGVDIQETQYF. Here the CDR3 DNA reads TGCGCCAGCAGCTTGGGGGTAGATATCCAAGAGACCCAGTACTTC.

This chain uses TRBV5-1 with TRBJ2-5; TRBD1 aligns across 7 bases. The J segment lost 1 base and the V segment lost 4 bases, leaving 4 bases of the junction unmatched. Germline V gives CDR1 SGHRS, CDR2 YFSETQ. This CDR3 is 14 amino acids long. The CDR3 region is CASSETGFQETQYF. In nucleotides, the CDR3 is TGCGCCAGCAGCGAGACAGGGTTCCAAGAGACCCAGTACTTC.